Shown below are 27 T cell receptor beta chains from a single sample sequenced in a study. TCRdb called the 5' RACE reads again in MiXCR, with one record for every CDR3 protein. The top ten hold 2.3% of the sample, which has about 62,000 distinct CDR3 sequences, approximately 31% seen once. Input material: tumor-infiltrating naive CD4+ T cells sorted from the breast tumor. As for subset: naive CD4+ T cells, CD4+CD45RA+CD25-. Receptors were obtained from a female donor with breast cancer.

This clonotype is medium-sized by share. The chain couples TRBV4-1 to TRBJ1-1, with a tentative D call TRBD1 (5 bases). Trimming shortened V by 4 bases and J by 4 bases, and 34 bases separated the two germline ends. The CDR3 loop spans 21 amino acids. Germline V gives CDR1 MGHRA, CDR2 YSYEKL. This CDR3 reads CASSRPTAAKRRGVRSTEAFF. DNA of the CDR3: TGCGCCAGCAGCCGACCCACAGCAGCCAAGAGGCGGGGGGTGAGGAGCACTGAAGCTTTCTTT.

The chain uses TRBV5-1 and TRBJ2-7; D is ambiguous. This CDR3 has 13 residues. From germline, CDR1 is SGHRS and CDR2 YFSETQ. The V end lost 0 bases, the J end lost 4 bases, and 8 bases lay between the germline ends. In DNA, the CDR3 is TGCGCCAGCAGCTTGGCCGGCAGATACGAGCAGTACTTC. Protein: CASSLAGRYEQYF.

The sample holds many counts of this clonotype. The chain uses TRBV5-1 and TRBJ1-1; no firm D call. V shed 1 base and J shed 1 base, with 14 bases lying between them. The CDR3 loop spans 16 amino acids. CDR1 and CDR2 (germline): SGHRS, YFSETQ. CDR3 region: CASSLKGLRGNTEAFF. The CDR3, as DNA: TGCGCCAGCAGCTTGAAGGGCCTTCGCGGGAACACTGAAGCTTTCTTT.

The chain links TRBV20-1 to TRBJ1-2, with a possible D match to TRBD1 (6 bases). Germline V gene data show CDR1 as DFQATT and CDR2 as SNEGSKA (reference sequence). The CDR3 totals 14 residues. V was pared by 5 bases and J by 7 bases, with 20 bases between. CDR3 coding DNA: TGCAGTGCTCGATCACCGGGACACCGACTTGGCTACACCTTC. The encoded protein is CSARSPGHRLGYTF.

This chain connects TRBV27 to TRBJ1-1; D is possibly TRBD1 (5 bases). This CDR3 has 14 residues. Germline V lookup: CDR1 MNHEY, CDR2 SMNVEV (reference sequence). The ends were cut back, 9 bases at V and 1 base at J, with 15 bases in the middle. The CDR3 nucleotides read TGTGCCAGGGGGGGGAGAACCGAGAACACTGAAGCTTTCTTT. This gives the protein CARGGRTENTEAFF.

This clonotype was picked up a small number of times. This chain connects TRBV4-3 to TRBJ2-2; D unclear. Germline V gene data show CDR1 as LGHNA and CDR2 as YSLEER. The CDR3 has 14 residues. Trimming removed 3 bases at V and 1 base at J, with 6 bases between. The CDR3 protein is CASSHRENTGELFF. Written as DNA, the CDR3 is TGCGCCAGCAGCCATAGGGAGAACACCGGGGAGCTGTTTTTT.

The sample holds many counts of this clonotype. The chain links TRBV6-5 to TRBJ1-2, with 7 positions matching TRBD1. The CDR3 consists of 13 residues. Trimming took 5 bases from V and 7 from J; bases not matched to a gene: 7. From germline, CDR1 is MNHEY and CDR2 SVGAGI. The CDR3 DNA follows: TGTGCCAGCAGTAGCAGGGGGGGGTCTGGCTACACCTTC. Translated, it gives CASSSRGGSGYTF.

This clonotype was observed a few times. The J gene is TRBJ1-1, the V gene TRBV2, with 9 bases aligning to TRBD1. The CDR3 consists of 14 residues. V was clipped by 6 bases and J by 4 bases; unmatched bases: 6. CDR1 and CDR2 (germline): SNHLY, FYNNEI. Written as DNA, the CDR3 is TGTGCCAGCAGCCAACAGGGGGCGAGCACTGAAGCTTTCTTT. Amino acids: CASSQQGASTEAFF.

This clonotype showed up many times. This sequence joins TRBV20-1 and TRBJ1-3; D is unclear. V lost 0 bases to trimming and J lost 0 bases, with 6 bases between them. CDR1 DFQATT and CDR2 SNEGSKA come from the germline V gene (reference sequence). The length of the CDR3 is 14 residues. The CDR3 is CSARDRFSGNTIYF. In DNA, the CDR3 is TGCAGTGCTAGAGATCGTTTCTCTGGAAACACCATATATTTT.

This clonotype has at least ten counts. The chain joins TRBV12-3 or TRBV12-4 to TRBJ1-2; D ambiguous. The CDR3 sequence is 11 residues long. Deletions cut 7 bases from V and 6 bases from J, with 9 bases between. Written as DNA, the CDR3 is TGTGCCAGCAATCGCGGAGATGGCTACACCTTC. Protein product: CASNRGDGYTF.

This sequence joins TRBV6-1 and TRBJ2-7; D is uncertain. Germline V lookup: CDR1 MNHNS, CDR2 SASEGT. This CDR3 spans 12 amino acids. Trimming removed 4 bases at V and 0 bases at J, with 4 bases between. In nucleotides, the CDR3 is TGTGCCAGCAGTGTCAGCTCCTACGAGCAGTACTTC. This codes for CASSVSSYEQYF.

A remark on this clonotype: One base away lies a much larger clone, so this may be a sequencing read error. The chain recombines TRBV7-2 with TRBJ1-4; TRBD1 agrees at 11 bases. The germline gives CDR1 SGHTA, CDR2 FQGNSA. The CDR3 loop spans 14 amino acids. The J segment lost 10 bases and the V segment lost 2 bases, leaving 3 bases of the junction unmatched. The CDR3 loop is CTSSLRGQGGKLFF. The CDR3 DNA sequence: TGTACCAGCAGCTTACGGGGACAGGGGGGAAAACTGTTTTTT.

The rearrangement joins TRBV5-4 to TRBJ2-5, with 11 bases aligning to TRBD1. Germline V gives CDR1 SGHNT, CDR2 YYREEE (reference sequence). This CDR3 is built from 15 residues. With V trimmed by 4 bases and J by 5 bases, 7 bases remained unmatched. CDR3 sequence reads: CASSPGTGGDETQYF. The CDR3 DNA follows: TGTGCCAGCAGCCCCGGGACAGGGGGTGACGAGACCCAGTACTTC.

The V gene is TRBV4-2, the J gene TRBJ1-5; TRBD1 agrees at 10 bases. The CDR3 is 20 residues long. In germline, CDR1 is LGHNA, CDR2 YNFKEQ. V gave up 1 base and J gave up 0 bases; unmatched junction bases: 12. This chain's CDR3 is CASSQAAGTGALNSNQPQHF. CDR3 nucleotide sequence: TGTGCCAGCAGCCAAGCAGCCGGGACAGGGGCGTTGAATAGCAATCAGCCCCAGCATTTT.

This clonotype is labeled as medium-sized. The chain uses TRBV28 and TRBJ1-2; 9 nucleotides match TRBD1. J gave up 4 bases and V 7 bases, and 16 bases lay outside the gene matches. The CDR3 consists of 17 residues. The germline CDR1 and CDR2 sequences are MDHEN and SYDVKM. In DNA, the CDR3 is TGTGCCAGCACCTCTACCTCCCGGGACAGGGTTGGCTATGGCTACACCTTC. Amino acid sequence: CASTSTSRDRVGYGYTF.

The V call is TRBV5-1, the J call TRBJ2-1; TRBD2 agrees at 9 bases. The CDR3 is 17 residues long. Germline lookup yields CDR1 SGHRS and CDR2 YFSETQ. V lost 7 bases to trimming and J lost 8 bases; unmatched junction nucleotides: 19. The CDR3 DNA sequence: TGCGCCAGCCAGAGAACGGATCGCGGGAGGGCTGGAGATGAGCAGTTCTTC. This translates into CASQRTDRGRAGDEQFF.

By share, this clonotype ranks as medium-sized. V gene TRBV4-1 combines with J gene TRBJ2-1, with 15 bases matching TRBD2. CDR3 size: 19 residues. Germline loops: CDR1 MGHRA, CDR2 YSYEKL. The V and J ends lost 3 bases and 5 bases, in that order; junction bases with no gene match: 11. DNA of the CDR3: TGCGCCAGCAGCCATCCCGGACTAGCGGGAGGGCCACACCACAATGAGCAGTTCTTC. This sequence encodes CASSHPGLAGGPHHNEQFF.

The V gene is TRBV5-1, the J gene TRBJ2-1; a possible D gene is TRBD1 (5 bases). The CDR3 consists of 15 residues. CDR1 is SGHRS and CDR2 is YFSETQ in the germline V gene. V gave up 4 bases and J gave up 2 bases, with 13 bases separating them. For the CDR3, the DNA is TGCGCCAGCAGCCCAGTGGCAGGGCCCTACAATGAGCAGTTCTTC. It codes for CASSPVAGPYNEQFF.

The genes are TRBV2 and TRBJ2-2; no reliable D call. The germline V gene has CDR1 SNHLY and CDR2 FYNNEI. This CDR3 spans 11 amino acids. V was clipped by 9 bases and J by 4 bases, with 6 bases between them. The CDR3 nucleotides read TGTGCCAGTCTTATCACCGGGGAGCTGTTTTTT. It codes for CASLITGELFF. Based on the CDR3 plus reference TRBV2 and TRBJ2-2, the full variable domain is EPEVTQTPSHQVTQMGQEVILRCVPISNHLYFYWYRQILGQKVEFLVSFYNNEISEKSEIFDDQFSVERPDGSNFTLKIRSTKLEDSAMYFCASLITGELFFGEGSRLTVL.

This clonotype was seen a few times. This rearrangement joins TRBV20-1 to TRBJ1-5, with TRBD1 as a possible D gene (5 bases). The CDR3 extends over 13 amino acids. V was shortened by 3 bases and J by 1 base, with 7 bases between the two germline ends. Germline-derived CDR1 and CDR2 are DFQATT and SNEGSKA (reference sequence). CDR3 sequence reads: CSASRGSNQPQHF. Written as DNA, the CDR3 is TGCAGTGCTAGTCGGGGGAGCAATCAGCCCCAGCATTTT.

The V and J genes are TRBV5-1 and TRBJ2-6; the match to TRBD2 covers 7 bases. The ends lost 0 bases at V and 0 bases at J; junction bases unmatched: 6. This CDR3 region has 18 residues. CDR1 SGHRS and CDR2 YFSETQ come from the germline V gene. The CDR3 bases are TGCGCCAGCAGCTTGGGGAGGCTAGCGGACTCTGGGGCCAACGTCCTGACTTTC. Its protein is CASSLGRLADSGANVLTF.

This clonotype was counted a few times. CDR3 DNA sequence: TGTGCCAGCAGCTTGGGGACAGGGGAAGTTGGCCAGTACTTC. Translation: CASSLGTGEVGQYF. J is TRBJ2-5 and V is TRBV7-2; 10 bases map to TRBD1. Germline V CDR1 and CDR2: SGHTA, FQGNSA. The length of the CDR3 is 14 residues. After removal of 3 bases from V and 10 bases from J, the junction contained 8 bases not matched to a gene.

The rearrangement uses TRBV15 and TRBJ2-1, with D perhaps TRBD1 (6 bases). CDR1 and CDR2 from the germline V gene are LNHNV and YYDKDF (reference sequence). The germline V and J ends were trimmed by 6 bases and 4 bases, with 13 bases remaining between them. The CDR3 has 14 amino acids. For the CDR3, the DNA is TGTGCCACCAGGCCTCCGGACAGATACAATGAGCAGTTCTTC. Its translation: CATRPPDRYNEQFF.

By share of the sample, this clonotype is medium-sized. This rearrangement joins TRBV7-3 to TRBJ1-2; 8 nucleotides line up with TRBD1. The ends lost 5 bases at V and 0 bases at J; junction bases unmatched: 8. The CDR3 consists of 16 residues. CDR1 SGHTA and CDR2 FQGTGA come from the germline V gene. CDR3 in amino acids: CASSPGQGKANYGYTF. In DNA, the CDR3 is TGTGCCAGCAGCCCCGGACAGGGTAAAGCTAACTATGGCTACACCTTC. The full variable domain, rest sourced from reference TRBV7-3 and TRBJ1-2, is GAGVSQTPSNKVTEKGKYVELRCDPISGHTALYWYRQSLGQGPEFLIYFQGTGAADDSGLPNDRFFAVRPEGSVSTLKIQRTERGDSAVYLCASSPGQGKANYGYTFGSGTRLTVV.

This clonotype was seen more than once but under ten times. This chain joins TRBV7-2 and TRBJ2-7; 8 bases fit TRBD1. The CDR3 is 15 amino acids. Germline assignment: CDR1 SGHTA and CDR2 FQGNSA. The ends lost 1 base at V and 1 base at J; junction bases unmatched: 3. This CDR3 reads CASSLDRGNSYEQYF. CDR3 DNA: TGTGCCAGCAGCTTAGACAGGGGGAATTCCTACGAGCAGTACTTC. The complete variable domain, with remaining parts taken from reference TRBV7-2 and TRBJ2-7, reads GAGVSQSPSNKVTEKGKDVELRCDPISGHTALYWYRQSLGQGLEFLIYFQGNSAPDKSGLPSDRFSAERTGGSVSTLTIQRTQQEDSAVYLCASSLDRGNSYEQYFGPGTRLTVT.

This clonotype was seen many times. The chain couples TRBV4-1 to TRBJ2-7; TRBD1 aligns across 7 bases. The germline V gene encodes CDR1 MGHRA and CDR2 YSYEKL. V gave up 6 bases and J gave up 0 bases; unmatched junction bases: 8. The CDR3 sequence is 15 residues long. The CDR3 sequence: CASRRGQESSYEQYF. The CDR3 nucleotides read TGCGCCAGCAGACGTGGACAGGAGAGCTCCTACGAGCAGTACTTC.

The sample holds a few counts of this clonotype. The rearrangement joins TRBV20-1 to TRBJ1-5; D possibly corresponds to TRBD1 (5 bases). This CDR3 contains 17 residues. The germline V gene has CDR1 DFQATT and CDR2 SNEGSKA (reference sequence). V lost 0 bases and J lost 1, with 16 bases in between. CDR3 sequence reads: CSARDLLGVVSNQPQHF. CDR3 sequence (DNA): TGCAGTGCTAGAGATCTTTTGGGGGTTGTGAGCAATCAGCCCCAGCATTTT.